What follows is one T cell receptor (beta chain) and its context. What it recognizes is unknown. CDR1 and CDR2 (germline): SGHTA, FQGNSA. With V trimmed by 5 bases and J by 7 bases, 11 bases remained unmatched. The CDR3 contains 15 residues. The data stem from a study of graft-versus-host responses after intestinal transplantation. Using immunoSEQ multiplex PCR, the repertoire was profiled, and TCRdb retains in-frame clones only, with some absent. The profile shows about 130,000 clones, 90% to 95% of them singletons. Study observations and caveats: Allograft graft-versus-host to host-versus-graft clonal ratios ran high in patients with graft-donor T cell macrochimerism.

This TCR came from a human donor who received an intestinal transplant. The rearrangement uses TRBV7-2 and TRBJ2-1; 7 bases agree with TRBD2. Sequences were derived from unstimulated CD4+ T cells sorted from spleen or lymph node cells, sampled before intestinal transplant. Here the CDR3 DNA reads TGTGCCAGCAGCCCGCCACCGGGACTACAAAATGAGCAGTTCTTC. It is translated as CASSPPPGLQNEQFF.